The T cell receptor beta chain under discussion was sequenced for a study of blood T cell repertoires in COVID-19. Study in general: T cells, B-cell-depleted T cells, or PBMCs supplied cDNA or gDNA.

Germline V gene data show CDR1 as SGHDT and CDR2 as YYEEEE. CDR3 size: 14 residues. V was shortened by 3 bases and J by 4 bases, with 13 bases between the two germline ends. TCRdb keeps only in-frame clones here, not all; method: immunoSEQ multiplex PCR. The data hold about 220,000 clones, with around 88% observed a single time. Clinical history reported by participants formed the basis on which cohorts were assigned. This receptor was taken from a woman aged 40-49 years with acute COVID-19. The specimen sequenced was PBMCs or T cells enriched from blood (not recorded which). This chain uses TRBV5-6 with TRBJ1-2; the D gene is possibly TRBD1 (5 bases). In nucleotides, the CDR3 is TGTGCCAGCAGCTCTCGCAGGGTTGGCTATGGCTACACCTTC. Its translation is CASSSRRVGYGYTF.